Below, 4 T cell receptor beta chains from the same sample are listed, as sequenced in a study of radiotherapy plus CTLA-4 blockade in lung cancer. Clones were sequenced by immunoSEQ multiplex PCR, and TCRdb holds only the in-frame ones, with some missing. Here the sample spans under 100,000 clones, approximately 83% being singletons. The sample was peripheral blood, taken from a patient treated with radiotherapy plus ipilimumab. These receptors came from a human donor with non-small cell lung cancer that progressed on radiotherapy plus ipilimumab.

The V gene is TRBV5-1, the J gene TRBJ2-1; TRBD2 agrees at 10 bases. Trimming cost V 4 bases and J 2 bases; bases outside gene matches: 3. The germline V gene has CDR1 SGHRS and CDR2 YFSETQ. The length of the CDR3 is 15 residues. CDR3 DNA sequence: TGCGCCAGCAGCACTAGCGGGAACACCTACAATGAGCAGTTCTTC. Translation gives CASSTSGNTYNEQFF.

This clone showed up just a few times. The chain carries TRBV2 and TRBJ2-1, with TRBD2 identical over 11 bases. V shed 6 bases and J 6 bases; nucleotides not matched to a gene: 7. This CDR3 is built from 15 residues. Germline lookup yields CDR1 SNHLY and CDR2 FYNNEI. This chain's CDR3 is CASRKLAGETNEQFF. CDR3 in DNA: TGTGCCAGCAGGAAACTAGCGGGAGAGACCAATGAGCAGTTCTTC.

The chain couples TRBV29-1 to TRBJ2-1, with D tentatively TRBD2 (6 bases). Trimming pared 0 bases from V and 13 bases from J, leaving 13 bases between. Germline V gene lookup returns CDR1 SQVTM and CDR2 ANQGSEA. The CDR3 spans 12 residues. The CDR3 sequence is CSVEELAGRQFF. In DNA form, the CDR3 reads TGCAGCGTTGAAGAACTAGCCGGTAGACAGTTCTTC.

The chain links TRBV9 to TRBJ1-1; possibly TRBD1 for D (5 bases). This CDR3 contains 16 residues. The V gene's germline CDR1 is SGDLS and CDR2 YYNGEE. V gave up 3 bases and J gave up 3 bases, with 18 bases separating them. This chain's CDR3 is CASSANAGLSDTEAFF. As DNA, the CDR3 is TGTGCCAGCAGCGCGAACGCAGGGTTATCGGACACTGAAGCTTTCTTT.